Below are 25 T cell receptor beta chains sequenced from a single sample in a study of cytomegalovirus exposure and HLA in healthy donors. Libraries were prepared by immunoSEQ multiplex PCR; TCRdb keeps only in-frame clonotypes and omits some of them. In the table there are around 250,000 clones, around 87% of which are singletons. The specimen was PBMCs. These receptors came from a woman aged 18-35 years in good health and CMV-seronegative.

V and J are TRBV4-1 and TRBJ2-1; a possible D gene is TRBD2 (5 bases). Between the trimmed V and J ends, which lost 1 base and 2 bases, there was a span of 9 bases. The CDR3 spans 15 residues. The germline gives CDR1 MGHRA, CDR2 YSYEKL. The chain's CDR3 is CASSQGSGTYNEQFF. For the CDR3, the DNA is TGCGCCAGCAGCCAAGGTTCGGGGACCTACAATGAGCAGTTCTTC.

This clone came up once. The rearrangement uses TRBV9 and TRBJ2-7, with TRBD2 identical over 8 bases. The CDR3 length is 15 residues. Germline CDR1 is SGDLS and CDR2 is YYNGEE. Losses at the gene ends were 0 bases for V and 6 bases for J; bases not matched to a gene: 8. The CDR3 is CASSVEVAGTGEQYF. The CDR3 DNA reads TGTGCCAGCAGCGTAGAGGTAGCGGGGACGGGCGAGCAGTACTTC.

V gene TRBV5-1 combines with J gene TRBJ2-1; 7 nucleotides align to TRBD1. Germline V gives CDR1 SGHRS, CDR2 YFSETQ. The CDR3 contains 14 residues. With 0 bases clipped from V and 4 bases from J, the junction kept 1 base outside the gene matches. CDR3 DNA sequence: TGCGCCAGCAGCTTGGGGACAGGTTACAATGAGCAGTTCTTC. Encoded protein: CASSLGTGYNEQFF.

The chain uses TRBV5-4 and TRBJ2-5; the match to TRBD2 covers 8 bases. The CDR3 consists of 15 residues. V gave up 4 bases and J gave up 2 bases; unmatched junction bases: 7. Germline V gene data show CDR1 as SGHNT and CDR2 as YYREEE (reference sequence). Here the CDR3 reads CASSQGLGEQETQYF. CDR3 nucleotide sequence: TGTGCCAGCAGCCAGGGACTAGGGGAACAAGAGACCCAGTACTTC.

The rearrangement joins TRBV28 to TRBJ2-6; 12 bases align to TRBD2. Germline V gives CDR1 MDHEN, CDR2 SYDVKM. V trimming: 5 bases; J trimming: 2 bases; junction bases outside the gene matches: 7. The CDR3 covers 18 residues. In DNA form, the CDR3 reads TGTGCCAGCAGTCCGCGGACTAGCGGGAAAGCTGGGGCCAACGTCCTGACTTTC. As protein: CASSPRTSGKAGANVLTF.

Judged by abundance, this clone is medium-sized. This chain uses TRBV6-1 with TRBJ2-1, with 9 bases fitting TRBD2. V shed 1 base, J shed 9 bases, and the junction held 7 bases outside the gene matches. Germline CDR1 MNHNS, CDR2 SASEGT. CDR3 length equals 15 residues. The CDR3 coding sequence is TGTGCCAGCAGTGAAGAGGCGGGGGGGCCGGTTGAGCAGTTCTTC. As protein: CASSEEAGGPVEQFF.

The V gene is TRBV7-6, the J gene TRBJ2-2; possibly TRBD2 for D (5 bases). V lost 2 bases, J lost 1 base, and 11 bases lay in between. The length of the CDR3 is 16 residues. From germline, CDR1 is SGHVS and CDR2 FNYEAQ. The CDR3 DNA follows: TGTGCCAGCAGCTTATTCCTTCGGGGGAACACCGGGGAGCTGTTTTTT. The encoded protein is CASSLFLRGNTGELFF. Full variable domain (remainder filled in from reference TRBV7-6 and TRBJ2-2): GAGVSQSPRYKVTKRGQDVALRCDPISGHVSLYWYRQALGQGPEFLTYFNYEAQQDKSGLPNDRFSAERPEGSISTLTIQRTEQRDSAMYRCASSLFLRGNTGELFFGEGSRLTVL.

The chain combines TRBV15 with TRBJ1-1; D is ambiguous. Germline lookup yields CDR1 LNHNV and CDR2 YYDKDF (reference sequence). The CDR3 is made up of 15 amino acids. V was trimmed by 0 bases and J by 2 bases, leaving 10 bases between them. The CDR3 here is CATSRDVEGNTEAFF. CDR3 nucleotide sequence: TGTGCCACCAGCAGAGATGTGGAGGGTAACACTGAAGCTTTCTTT.

The chain carries TRBV6-1 and TRBJ2-3; TRBD1 matches 7 bases. The CDR3 has 15 amino acids. Germline V CDR1 and CDR2: MNHNS, SASEGT. With V trimmed by 6 bases and J by 0 bases, 6 bases remained unmatched. CDR3 DNA sequence: TGTGCCAGCAGGGTCAGGGGGTCTAGCACAGATACGCAGTATTTT. Its protein product is CASRVRGSSTDTQYF.

This rearrangement joins TRBV18 to TRBJ2-7, with a tentative D call TRBD2 (6 bases). The ends were cut back, 0 bases at V and 4 bases at J, with 7 bases in the middle. The germline gives CDR1 KGHSH, CDR2 LQKENI. The CDR3 totals 13 residues. The CDR3 is CASSPPGGYEQYV. DNA of the CDR3: TGTGCCAGCTCACCACCCGGGGGTTACGAGCAGTACGTC.

The gene calls are TRBV5-4 and TRBJ1-2, with D perhaps TRBD1 (5 bases). The CDR3 has 13 amino acids. Germline V CDR1 and CDR2: SGHNT, YYREEE (reference sequence). V lost 9 bases and J 7 bases, leaving 19 bases between the germline ends. The CDR3 DNA follows: TGTGCCACCGTGCTTTGGGGGGTCGGTGGCTACACCTTC. Translating it yields CATVLWGVGGYTF.

The rearrangement uses TRBV14 and TRBJ2-7; D is unclear. CDR1 and CDR2 (germline): SGHDN, FVKESK. Trimming removed 1 base from V and 1 base from J, with 8 bases in between. The CDR3 extends over 14 amino acids. CDR3 protein: CASSQAQNSYEQYV. The CDR3 DNA is TGTGCCAGCAGCCAAGCACAGAATTCCTACGAGCAGTACGTC.

This clone was found once. V and J are TRBV7-8 and TRBJ1-6, with D uncertain. CDR1 is SGHVS, CDR2 FQNEAQ, per germline. V was cut by 4 bases and J by 7 bases, with 17 bases left in between. The CDR3 is 16 residues long. CDR3 protein: CASSYYRQPSNSPLHF. In nucleotides, the CDR3 is TGTGCCAGCAGCTACTACCGGCAGCCGTCCAATTCACCCCTCCACTTT.

This chain links TRBV19 with TRBJ1-1; 8 bases align to TRBD1. J gave up 1 base and V 0 bases, and 1 base lay outside the gene matches. Germline lookup yields CDR1 LNHDA and CDR2 SQIVND (reference sequence). This CDR3 is 15 amino acids long. In nucleotides, the CDR3 is TGTGCCAGTAGTATAGAAACAGGGGGGAACACTGAAGCTTTCTTT. Translating gives CASSIETGGNTEAFF. Looking up the rest from reference TRBV19 and TRBJ1-1 gives the full variable domain: DGGITQSPKYLFRKEGQNVTLSCEQNLNHDAMYWYRQDPGQGLRLIYYSQIVNDFQKGDIAEGYSVSREKKESFPLTVTSAQKNPTAFYLCASSIETGGNTEAFFGQGTRLTVV.

The chain combines TRBV7-6 with TRBJ2-1; 7 nucleotides match TRBD1. Germline CDR1 is SGHVS and CDR2 is FNYEAQ. This CDR3 has 16 amino acids. V was pared by 6 bases and J by 10 bases, with 18 bases of the junction left unmatched. DNA of the CDR3: TGTGCCAGCAGTTCTAGGTCAGGGTACAGGGGTAGGGAGCAGTTCTTC. Encoded protein: CASSSRSGYRGREQFF.

The rearrangement links TRBV23-1 to TRBJ2-1, with 7 bases fitting TRBD2. TRBV23-1 counts as an open reading frame of uncertain function. The CDR3 contains 19 residues. V dropped 3 bases and J dropped 1; count of bases not matched to a gene: 15. The CDR3 sequence: CASSQGQAAGEGSYNEQFF. The DNA of the CDR3 is TGCGCCAGCAGTCAGGGGCAGGCCGCGGGGGAGGGGTCCTACAATGAGCAGTTCTTC.

This clone has a single count. The chain joins TRBV5-1 to TRBJ2-3; possible D gene TRBD2, 6 bases. CDR3 size: 14 residues. Germline values: CDR1 SGHRS, CDR2 YFSETQ. The V gene lost 4 bases and the J gene lost 5 bases, with 14 bases spanning the gap. The CDR3 DNA sequence: TGCGCCAGCAGCATCGAAGGGACTCAAGATACGCAGTATTTT. This codes for CASSIEGTQDTQYF.

V gene TRBV27 combines with J gene TRBJ2-7; TRBD1 matches 7 bases. Per germline, CDR1 MNHEY and CDR2 SMNVEV (reference sequence). This CDR3 spans 14 amino acids. Trimming removed 2 bases from V and 2 bases from J; junction bases left unmatched: 3. The CDR3 DNA is TGTGCCAGCAGTTTAAGGCAGGGGGCCTACGAGCAGTACTTC. Amino acids: CASSLRQGAYEQYF.

This clone was detected only a few times. The rearrangement joins TRBV27 to TRBJ2-1; 13 nucleotides line up with TRBD2. This CDR3 comprises 18 residues. V was pared by 2 bases and J by 9 bases, with 13 bases of the junction left unmatched. Germline values: CDR1 MNHEY, CDR2 SMNVEV (reference sequence). CDR3 coding DNA: TGTGCCAGCAGTTTACTACCGGGACTAGCGGGGCTTTCCGGTGAGCAGTTCTTC. Its translation is CASSLLPGLAGLSGEQFF.

V and J are TRBV2 and TRBJ2-7; 11 positions agree with TRBD2. With V trimmed by 3 bases and J by 0 bases, 7 bases remained unmatched. The CDR3 runs 17 residues. Germline V gene data show CDR1 as SNHLY and CDR2 as FYNNEI. CDR3 DNA sequence: TGTGCCAGCAGTGATTACGGGACTAGCGGATTCTCCTACGAGCAGTACTTC. It specifies CASSDYGTSGFSYEQYF.

V gene TRBV27 combines with J gene TRBJ2-3, with TRBD2 matching over 9 bases. The CDR3 covers 15 residues. V was clipped by 7 bases and J by 6 bases; unmatched bases: 11. Germline lookup yields CDR1 MNHEY and CDR2 SMNVEV (reference sequence). CDR3 sequence (DNA): TGTGCCAGCAACCCGACCGAAGGACTAGCGGATACGCAGTATTTT. This gives the protein CASNPTEGLADTQYF.

V usage is TRBV6-5 and J usage is TRBJ1-1; D unresolved. The V gene's germline CDR1 is MNHEY and CDR2 SVGAGI. The CDR3 totals 14 residues. The V end was cut by 0 bases, the J end by 3 bases, with 8 bases between. The CDR3 protein is CASSYSREYTEAFF. CDR3 in DNA: TGTGCCAGCAGTTACTCGAGAGAGTACACTGAAGCTTTCTTT.

V is TRBV5-4 and J is TRBJ2-5; a possible D gene is TRBD2 (5 bases). Between the trimmed V and J ends, which lost 0 bases and 2 bases, there was a span of 14 bases. The CDR3 runs 16 residues. Looked up from germline, CDR1 is SGHNT and CDR2 is YYREEE (reference sequence). The CDR3 here is CASSLAGLRYQETQYF. As DNA, the CDR3 is TGTGCCAGCAGCTTGGCGGGGTTGCGGTATCAAGAGACCCAGTACTTC.

The rearrangement joins TRBV5-6 to TRBJ2-5, with unresolved D. The V and J ends lost 0 bases and 1 base respectively, with 10 bases between them. Per the germline V gene, CDR1 is SGHDT and CDR2 is YYEEEE. The CDR3 contains 15 residues. In DNA, the CDR3 is TGTGCCAGCAGCTTGGGTGCAGGCACCCAAGAGACCCAGTACTTC. Protein product: CASSLGAGTQETQYF.

This clone occurred a few times. The J gene is TRBJ1-5, the V gene TRBV10-2; TRBD1 matches at 7 bases. Germline V gene data show CDR1 as WSHSY and CDR2 as SAAADI. The CDR3 extends over 16 amino acids. V lost 3 bases to trimming and J lost 3 bases; unmatched junction nucleotides: 8. CDR3 sequence: CASSDWTGQINQPQHF. CDR3 nucleotide sequence: TGCGCCAGCAGTGACTGGACGGGACAGATCAATCAGCCCCAGCATTTT.